These 9 T cell receptor beta chains originate from one sample sequenced in a study of cytomegalovirus exposure and HLA in healthy donors. PCR employed 60 Vbeta and 13 Jbeta primers. Sequencing used immunoSEQ multiplex PCR; TCRdb keeps in-frame clones, though not all of them. The repertoire includes roughly 60,000 clones, approximately 80% of them detected once, and around 4.5% sits in the top ten. The material sequenced was PBMCs. The origin of the receptors is a man between 25 and 39 years old in good health and CMV-seronegative.

The chain uses TRBV13 and TRBJ2-1, with 9 bases identical to TRBD2. The CDR3 loop spans 15 amino acids. Germline trimming cut 1 base from V and 2 bases from J; bases unmatched to any gene: 0. Germline-derived CDR1 and CDR2 are PRHDT and FYEKMQ (reference sequence). The CDR3 is CASSLEREAYNEQFF. The CDR3 DNA is TGTGCCAGCAGCTTAGAGCGGGAGGCCTACAATGAGCAGTTCTTC.

The chain carries TRBV4-1 and TRBJ1-4; D might be TRBD1 (6 bases). Germline V CDR1 and CDR2: MGHRA, YSYEKL. V lost 4 bases, J lost 2 bases, and 17 bases lay in between. CDR3 size: 17 residues. This CDR3 is CASSPRVQGLTNEKLFF. The DNA of the CDR3 is TGCGCCAGCAGCCCAAGAGTCCAGGGGCTGACTAATGAAAAACTGTTTTTT.

The chain recombines TRBV4-3 with TRBJ2-7, with 7 bases matching TRBD2. The V gene's germline CDR1 is LGHNA and CDR2 YSLEER. The CDR3 spans 16 residues. V lost 0 bases and J lost 1; bases outside the gene matches: 6. In nucleotides, the CDR3 is TGCGCCAGCAGCCAAGATTTCGGTAGCGGGTCCTACGAGCAGTACTTC. This translates into CASSQDFGSGSYEQYF.

Here the CDR3 DNA reads TGTGCCAGCAGCTTCAGTCGGAGTAACTATGGCTACACCTTC. Amino acids: CASSFSRSNYGYTF. The J gene is TRBJ1-2, the V gene TRBV7-2, with unresolved D. With 3 bases removed from V and 1 base from J, the gap between germline ends came to 9 bases. The germline V gene has CDR1 SGHTA and CDR2 FQGNSA. CDR3 size: 14 residues.

Comments on this clone: The junction shows a germline mismatch at one end, possibly a read error. The rearrangement links TRBV7-2 to TRBJ1-1, with TRBD1 identical over 9 bases. The CDR3 length is 15 residues. The germline V gene has CDR1 SGHTA and CDR2 FQGNSA. The CDR3 spells CAGSLLTGGGTEAFF. CDR3 sequence (DNA): TGTGCCGGCAGCCTCCTGACAGGGGGTGGGACTGAAGCTTTCTTT.

This chain connects TRBV7-9 to TRBJ2-7; TRBD1 matches 7 bases. V shed 2 bases and J 5 bases; nucleotides not matched to a gene: 6. Germline CDR1 and CDR2: SEHNR and FQNEAQ (reference sequence). This CDR3 contains 14 residues. This chain's CDR3 is CASSLTGALDEQYF. The CDR3 region has the DNA TGTGCCAGCAGCTTAACAGGGGCGCTCGACGAGCAGTACTTC.

The chain joins TRBV6-5 to TRBJ2-1; D might be TRBD2 (6 bases). The CDR3 sequence is 14 residues long. Germline loops: CDR1 MNHEY, CDR2 SVGAGI. Trimming shortened V by 3 bases and J by 4 bases, and 10 bases separated the two germline ends. CDR3 residues: CASSYRGAYNEQFF. The CDR3 DNA reads TGTGCCAGCAGTTATCGCGGGGCGTACAATGAGCAGTTCTTC.

V usage is TRBV5-1 and J usage is TRBJ1-2; 8 bases agree with TRBD1. J gave up 1 base and V 3 bases, and 17 bases lay outside the gene matches. CDR1 SGHRS and CDR2 YFSETQ come from the germline V gene. The CDR3 contains 19 residues. CDR3 protein: CASSSAPPGQVPINYGYTF. CDR3 in DNA: TGCGCCAGCAGCTCTGCCCCCCCGGGACAGGTCCCTATTAACTATGGCTACACCTTC.

This clone was detected only a few times. The chain uses TRBV5-5 and TRBJ1-3; 8 nucleotides match TRBD1. Germline trimming cut 4 bases from V and 2 bases from J; bases unmatched to any gene: 5. The germline V gene has CDR1 SGHKS and CDR2 YYEKEE (reference sequence). The length of the CDR3 is 15 residues. Written as DNA, the CDR3 is TGTGCCAGCAGCCCCACAGGGGGGACTGGAAACACCATATATTTT. Amino acid sequence: CASSPTGGTGNTIYF.